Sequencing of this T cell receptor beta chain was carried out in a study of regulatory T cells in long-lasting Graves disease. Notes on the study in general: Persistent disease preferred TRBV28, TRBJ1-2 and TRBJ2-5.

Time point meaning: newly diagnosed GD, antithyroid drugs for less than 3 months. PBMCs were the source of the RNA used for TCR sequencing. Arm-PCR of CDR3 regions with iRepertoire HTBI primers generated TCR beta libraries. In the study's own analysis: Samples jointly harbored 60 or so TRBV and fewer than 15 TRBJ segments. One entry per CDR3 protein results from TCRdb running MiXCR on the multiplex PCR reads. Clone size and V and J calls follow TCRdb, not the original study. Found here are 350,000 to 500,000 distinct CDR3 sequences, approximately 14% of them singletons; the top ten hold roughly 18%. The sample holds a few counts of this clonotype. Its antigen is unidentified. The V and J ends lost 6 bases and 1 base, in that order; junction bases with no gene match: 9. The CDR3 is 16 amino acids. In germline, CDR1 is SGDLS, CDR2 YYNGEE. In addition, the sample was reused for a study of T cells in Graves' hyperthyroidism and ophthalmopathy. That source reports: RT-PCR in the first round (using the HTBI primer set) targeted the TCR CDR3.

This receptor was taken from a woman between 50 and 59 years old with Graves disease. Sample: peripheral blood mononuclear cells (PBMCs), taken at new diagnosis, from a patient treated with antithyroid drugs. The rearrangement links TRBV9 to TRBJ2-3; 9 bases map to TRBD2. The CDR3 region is CASTRTSDSRTDTQYF. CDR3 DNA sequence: TGTGCCAGCACAAGGACTAGCGACTCCCGCACAGATACGCAGTATTTT.